A selection of T cell receptor beta chains follows, all from one sample in a study of chemoradiotherapy in HPV16-positive cancers. Produced via immunoSEQ multiplex PCR; TCRdb's table is partial and in-frame only. The table shows tens of thousands of clones, with about four fifths occurring only once. The sequenced sample was blood, obtained from a patient who underwent chemoradiotherapy. These TCRs come from a human donor with HPV-associated anogenital cancer. CDR3s include the opening cysteine and the closing phenylalanine or tryptophan. Fields, in order: D gene, clone size, V gene, J gene, CDR3 protein, CDR3 DNA. A D gene is named only where the DNA matches it firmly. Some rows mark clone size as missing; the rest say once, few, many or name a class of expanded clone.

TRBD2	once	TRBV5-1	TRBJ2-3	CASRLAGTTDTQYF	TGCGCCAGTAGACTAGCGGGGACCACAGATACGCAGTATTTT
TRBD2	few	TRBV2	TRBJ2-5	CASTGGVTSGQETQYF	TGTGCCAGCACAGGGGGGGTGACTAGCGGACAAGAGACCCAGTACTTC
TRBD1	-	TRBV5-1	TRBJ1-1	CASKEGARSEAFF	TGCGCCAGCAAGGAGGGGGCGCGGAGTGAAGCTTTCTTT
-	-	TRBV6-5	TRBJ1-1	CASNDANTEAFF	TGTGCCAGCAATGATGCTAACACTGAAGCTTTCTTT
-	-	TRBV28	TRBJ1-6	CASSLRRNNSPLHF	TGTGCCAGCAGTTTAAGGAGGAATAATTCACCCCTCCACTTT
TRBD2	-	TRBV7-2	TRBJ2-3	CASSLGPLAGMTDTQYF	TGTGCCAGCAGCTTGGGGCCGCTAGCGGGTATGACAGATACGCAGTATTTT
-	-	TRBV10-3	TRBJ1-1	CAISEGAVTMNTEAFF	TGTGCCATCAGTGAGGGTGCCGTGACAATGAACACTGAAGCTTTCTTT
-	-	TRBV10-2	TRBJ2-5	CASSEWGLGSETQYF	TGCGCCAGCAGTGAGTGGGGCCTAGGATCCGAGACCCAGTACTTC
-	-	TRBV11-3	TRBJ2-1	CASSLDYGVNEQFF	TGTGCCAGCAGCTTAGACTATGGGGTCAATGAGCAGTTCTTC
TRBD1	-	TRBV11-1	TRBJ1-2	CASSALPGTGQGVYTF	TGTGCCAGCAGCGCCCTTCCAGGAACGGGACAGGGGGTCTACACCTTC
-	-	TRBV5-1	TRBJ1-4	CASSILGPTTNEKLFF	TGCGCCAGCAGCATCCTCGGGCCTACAACTAATGAAAAACTGTTTTTT
TRBD1	-	TRBV5-1	TRBJ2-3	CASSLGGRGTDTQYF	TGCGCCAGCAGCTTAGGGGGCAGGGGGACAGATACGCAGTATTTT
-	-	TRBV11-2	TRBJ2-2	CASSLEVTGELFF	TGTGCCAGCAGCCTAGAAGTGACCGGGGAGCTGTTTTTT
TRBD1	few	TRBV4-3	TRBJ1-2	CASSQEYRGLGNGYTF	TGCGCCAGCAGCCAAGAATACAGGGGGCTCGGGAATGGCTACACCTTC
TRBD1	-	TRBV6-5	TRBJ1-1	CASSKRDRGETEAFF	TGTGCCAGCAGTAAACGGGACAGGGGAGAGACTGAAGCTTTCTTT
-	-	TRBV19	TRBJ2-3	CASSMVFRSGARADTQYF	TGTGCCAGTAGTATGGTGTTTCGATCTGGGGCTAGAGCAGATACGCAGTATTTT
TRBD1	-	TRBV19	TRBJ1-1	CASSPGQEYTEAFF	TGTGCCAGTAGTCCAGGACAGGAGTACACTGAAGCTTTCTTT